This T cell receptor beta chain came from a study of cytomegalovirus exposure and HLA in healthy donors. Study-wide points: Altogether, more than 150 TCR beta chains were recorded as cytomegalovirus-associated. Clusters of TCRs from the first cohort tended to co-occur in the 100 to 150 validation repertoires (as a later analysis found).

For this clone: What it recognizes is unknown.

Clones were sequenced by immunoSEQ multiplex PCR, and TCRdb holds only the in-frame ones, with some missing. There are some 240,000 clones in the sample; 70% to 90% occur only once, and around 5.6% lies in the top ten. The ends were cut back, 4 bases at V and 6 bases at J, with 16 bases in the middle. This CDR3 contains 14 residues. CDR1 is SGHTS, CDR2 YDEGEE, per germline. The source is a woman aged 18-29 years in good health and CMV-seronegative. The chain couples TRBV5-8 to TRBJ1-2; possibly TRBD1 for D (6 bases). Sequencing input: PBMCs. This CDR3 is CASSKGQTFDGYTF. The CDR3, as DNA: TGTGCCAGCAGCAAAGGACAGACTTTCGATGGCTACACCTTC.